This T cell receptor beta chain was identified during a study of blood T cell repertoires in COVID-19. About the study: Samples of COVID-19 (acute and convalescent) were obtained from the United States, Italy and Spain.

The assay was immunoSEQ multiplex PCR, and TCRdb's table has in-frame clones only and misses some. This sample has about 200,000 clones, with just over 85% found just once. The origin of this receptor is a man aged 30-40 years who had recovered from COVID-19. Sequencing used peripheral blood.

CDR3: CATSDLWWGGCAYEQYF. The CDR3 nucleotides are TGTGCCACCAGTGATTTATGGTGGGGGGGGTGCGCCTACGAGCAGTACTTC. J is TRBJ2-7 and V is TRBV24-1, with 7 bases lining up with TRBD2. The J segment lost 2 bases and the V segment lost 1 base, leaving 10 bases of the junction unmatched. From germline, CDR1 is KGHDR and CDR2 SFDVKD. The CDR3 is 17 amino acids.